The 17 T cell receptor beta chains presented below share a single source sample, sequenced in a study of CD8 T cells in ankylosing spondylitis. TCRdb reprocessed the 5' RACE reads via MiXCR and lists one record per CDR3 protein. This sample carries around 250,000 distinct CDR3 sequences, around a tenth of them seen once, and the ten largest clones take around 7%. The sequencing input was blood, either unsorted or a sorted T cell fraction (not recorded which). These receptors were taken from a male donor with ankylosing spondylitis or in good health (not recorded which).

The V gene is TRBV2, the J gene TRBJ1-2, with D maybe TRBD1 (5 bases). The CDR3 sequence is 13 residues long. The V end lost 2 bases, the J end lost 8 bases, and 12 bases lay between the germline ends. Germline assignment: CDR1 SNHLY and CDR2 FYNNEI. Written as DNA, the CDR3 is TGTGCCAGCAGTGAAATGCAGGGTGGCGGCTACACCTTC. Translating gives CASSEMQGGGYTF. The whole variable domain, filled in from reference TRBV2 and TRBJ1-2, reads EPEVTQTPSHQVTQMGQEVILRCVPISNHLYFYWYRQILGQKVEFLVSFYNNEISEKSEIFDDQFSVERPDGSNFTLKIRSTKLEDSAMYFCASSEMQGGGYTFGSGTRLTVV.

CDR3 in DNA: TGTGCCAGTAGTAGGGTTGACAGATCCACTGAAGCTTTCTTT. This translates into CASSRVDRSTEAFF. This chain uses TRBV19 with TRBJ1-1; maybe TRBD1 (5 bases). The germline gives CDR1 LNHDA, CDR2 SQIVND (reference sequence). The CDR3 runs 14 residues. V lost 4 bases and J 4 bases, leaving 13 bases between the germline ends.

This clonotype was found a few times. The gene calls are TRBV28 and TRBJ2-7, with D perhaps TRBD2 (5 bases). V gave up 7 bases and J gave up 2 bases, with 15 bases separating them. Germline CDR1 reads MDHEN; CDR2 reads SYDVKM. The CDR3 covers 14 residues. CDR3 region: CASNAPGKTYEQYF. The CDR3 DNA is TGTGCCAGCAACGCCCCGGGAAAAACCTACGAGCAGTACTTC.

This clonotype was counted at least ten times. CDR3 DNA sequence: TGCGCCAGCAGCATGAATAGCGGGGGAAACCAAGAGACCCAGTACTTC. Encoded protein: CASSMNSGGNQETQYF. The chain recombines TRBV5-1 with TRBJ2-5; 9 bases line up with TRBD2. V was pared by 4 bases and J by 0 bases, with 7 bases of the junction left unmatched. The CDR3 is made up of 16 amino acids. CDR1 and CDR2 from the germline V gene are SGHRS and YFSETQ.

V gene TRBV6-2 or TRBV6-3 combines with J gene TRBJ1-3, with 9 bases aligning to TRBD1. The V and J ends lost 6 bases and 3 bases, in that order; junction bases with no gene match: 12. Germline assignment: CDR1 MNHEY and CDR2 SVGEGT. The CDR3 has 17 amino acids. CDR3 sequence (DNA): TGTGCCAGCAGCGACGGCCTGGACAGGGGCCTTGGAAACACCATATATTTT. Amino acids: CASSDGLDRGLGNTIYF.

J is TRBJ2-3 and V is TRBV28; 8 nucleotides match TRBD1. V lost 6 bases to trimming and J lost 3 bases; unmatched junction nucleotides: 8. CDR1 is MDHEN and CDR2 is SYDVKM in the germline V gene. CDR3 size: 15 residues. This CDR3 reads CASSAGQGETDTQYF. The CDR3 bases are TGTGCCAGCAGCGCCGGACAGGGAGAGACAGATACGCAGTATTTT.

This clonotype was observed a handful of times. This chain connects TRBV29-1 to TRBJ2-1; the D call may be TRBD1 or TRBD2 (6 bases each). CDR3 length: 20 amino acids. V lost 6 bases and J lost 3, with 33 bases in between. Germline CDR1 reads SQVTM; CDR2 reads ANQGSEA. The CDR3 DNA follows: TGCAGCGTCCAAAGGGACACGGGACTCAATCCAATAGTAAGCTACAATGAGCAGTTCTTC. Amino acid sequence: CSVQRDTGLNPIVSYNEQFF.

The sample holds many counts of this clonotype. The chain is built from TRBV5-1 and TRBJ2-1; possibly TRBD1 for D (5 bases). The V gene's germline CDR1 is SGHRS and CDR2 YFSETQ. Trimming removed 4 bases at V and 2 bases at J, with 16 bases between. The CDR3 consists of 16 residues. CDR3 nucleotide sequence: TGCGCCAGCAGCCGCATTCTGGACAAAACCTACAATGAGCAGTTCTTC. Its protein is CASSRILDKTYNEQFF. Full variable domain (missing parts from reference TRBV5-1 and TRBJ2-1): KAGVTQTPRYLIKTRGQQVTLSCSPISGHRSVSWYQQTPGQGLQFLFEYFSETQRNKGNFPGRFSGRQFSNSRSEMNVSTLELGDSALYLCASSRILDKTYNEQFFGPGTRLTVL.

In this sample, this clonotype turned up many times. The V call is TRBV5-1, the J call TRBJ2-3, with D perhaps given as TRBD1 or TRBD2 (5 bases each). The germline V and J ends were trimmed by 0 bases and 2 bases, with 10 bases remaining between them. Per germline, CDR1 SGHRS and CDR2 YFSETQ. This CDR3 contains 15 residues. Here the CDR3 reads CASSLGDGTTDTQYF. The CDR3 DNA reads TGCGCCAGCAGCTTGGGGGACGGAACCACAGATACGCAGTATTTT. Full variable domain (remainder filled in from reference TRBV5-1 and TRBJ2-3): KAGVTQTPRYLIKTRGQQVTLSCSPISGHRSVSWYQQTPGQGLQFLFEYFSETQRNKGNFPGRFSGRQFSNSRSEMNVSTLELGDSALYLCASSLGDGTTDTQYFGPGTRLTVL.

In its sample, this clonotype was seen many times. CDR3 in amino acids: CASSSVEGALDHYEQYF. The DNA of the CDR3 is TGTGCCAGCAGCTCCGTAGAGGGGGCCCTAGATCACTACGAGCAGTACTTC. This chain joins TRBV9 and TRBJ2-7; TRBD1 aligns across 7 bases. The junction had 16 bases not matched to a gene; V was cut back by 4 bases and J by 3 bases. The CDR3 runs 17 residues. In germline, CDR1 is SGDLS, CDR2 YYNGEE.

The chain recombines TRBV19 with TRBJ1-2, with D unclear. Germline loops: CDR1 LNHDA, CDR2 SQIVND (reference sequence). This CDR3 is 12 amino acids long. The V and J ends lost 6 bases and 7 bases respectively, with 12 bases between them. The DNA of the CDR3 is TGTGCCAGTAGCCGCGGGGTCTTTGGCTACACCTTC. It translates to CASSRGVFGYTF.

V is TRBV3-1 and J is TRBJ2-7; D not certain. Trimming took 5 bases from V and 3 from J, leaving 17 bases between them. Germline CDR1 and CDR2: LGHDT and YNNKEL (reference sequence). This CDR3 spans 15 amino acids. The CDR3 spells CASSLPKGKGYEQYF. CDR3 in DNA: TGTGCCAGCAGCTTACCTAAAGGGAAGGGCTACGAGCAGTACTTC.

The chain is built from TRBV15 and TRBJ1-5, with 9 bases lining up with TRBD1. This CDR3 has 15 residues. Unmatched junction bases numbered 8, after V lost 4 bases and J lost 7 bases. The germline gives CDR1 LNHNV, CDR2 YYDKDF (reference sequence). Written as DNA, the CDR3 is TGTGCCACCAGCACGCAACAGGGGGCAGGACAGCCCCAGCATTTT. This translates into CATSTQQGAGQPQHF.

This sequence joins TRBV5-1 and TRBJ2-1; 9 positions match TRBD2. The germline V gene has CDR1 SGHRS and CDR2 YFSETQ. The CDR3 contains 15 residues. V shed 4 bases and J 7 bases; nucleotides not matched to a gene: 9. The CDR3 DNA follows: TGCGCCAGCAGCACCCAGGAGGCGGGGGGGAATGAGCAGTTCTTC. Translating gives CASSTQEAGGNEQFF.

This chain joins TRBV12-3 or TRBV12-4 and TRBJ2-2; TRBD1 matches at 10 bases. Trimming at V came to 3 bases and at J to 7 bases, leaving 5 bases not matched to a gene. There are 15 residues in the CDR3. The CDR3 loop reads CASSFGTGVSGELFF. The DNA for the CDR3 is TGTGCCAGCAGTTTCGGGACAGGGGTTAGCGGGGAGCTGTTTTTT.

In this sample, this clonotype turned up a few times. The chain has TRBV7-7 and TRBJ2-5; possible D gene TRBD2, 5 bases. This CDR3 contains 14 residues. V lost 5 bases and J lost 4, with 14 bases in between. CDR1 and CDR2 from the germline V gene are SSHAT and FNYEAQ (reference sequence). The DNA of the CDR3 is TGTGCCAGCAGCCCACTAGGGCCCGCAGAGACCCAGTACTTC. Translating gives CASSPLGPAETQYF.

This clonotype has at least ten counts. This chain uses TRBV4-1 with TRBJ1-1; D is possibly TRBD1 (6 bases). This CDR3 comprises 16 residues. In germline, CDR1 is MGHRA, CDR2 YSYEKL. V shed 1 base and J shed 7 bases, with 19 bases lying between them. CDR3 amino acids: CASSQGQVGKPSEAFF. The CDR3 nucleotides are TGCGCCAGCAGCCAAGGACAGGTCGGAAAACCGAGTGAAGCTTTCTTT.